Listed below are T cell receptor beta chains from one sample, sequenced in a study of blood T cell repertoires in COVID-19. Produced via immunoSEQ multiplex PCR; TCRdb's table is partial and in-frame only. The table records 180,000 or so clones, 76% of them present only once. Input material: peripheral blood. The receptor set was obtained from a woman in her fifties or sixties with active or convalescent COVID-19. CDR3s include the opening cysteine and the closing phenylalanine or tryptophan. D genes are given only for firm matches. Rows give clone size only sometimes, using once, few, many, or a class for an expanded clone.

abundance,j_gene,d_gene,v_gene,CDR3nt,CDR3aa
NA,TRBJ2-5,TRBD1,TRBV7-2,TGTGCCAGCAGCCTAGGGACAGACTTTCAAGAGACCCAGTACTTC,CASSLGTDFQETQYF
NA,TRBJ2-5,NA,TRBV7-2,TGTGCCAGCAGCTTAAGGCCCGGGGGGCTAGGAGAGACCCAGTACTTC,CASSLRPGGLGETQYF
NA,TRBJ2-1,NA,TRBV7-3,TGTGCCAGCAGCTTAAGTCTAGCCCATGAGCAGTTCTTC,CASSLSLAHEQFF
many,TRBJ2-1,TRBD2,TRBV11-3,TGTGCCAGCAGCTTAGCGGGAGGGAGGTCCTACAATGAGCAGTTCTTC,CASSLAGGRSYNEQFF
few,TRBJ1-6,NA,TRBV6-4,TGTGCCAGCAGTGAAATGGCAGGGAACACCCTCCACTTT,CASSEMAGNTLHF
NA,TRBJ1-1,TRBD1,TRBV30,TGTGCCTGGAGTGTACCTCTTGAGACAGGGGGGACCACTGAAGCTTTCTTT,CAWSVPLETGGTTEAFF
NA,TRBJ2-6,TRBD1,TRBV15,TGTGCCACCAGCAGAGGTGCGGGACAGGTAGTCATGGGGGCCAACGTCCTGACTTTC,CATSRGAGQVVMGANVLTF
NA,TRBJ1-2,TRBD1,TRBV2,TGTGCCAGCAGGAGATGGGACAGGGGATGGGATGGCTACACCTTC,CASRRWDRGWDGYTF
NA,TRBJ2-2,NA,TRBV4-3,TGCGCCAGCAGCCAGAGCCGGGACACCTACACCGGGGAGCTGTTTTTT,CASSQSRDTYTGELFF
NA,TRBJ1-1,TRBD1,TRBV27,TGTGCCAGCAGTTTCTCCGACAGGGGTGAAGCTTTCTTT,CASSFSDRGEAFF
NA,TRBJ2-4,TRBD1,TRBV6-6,TGTGCCACCAGACAGGGGTTAGCCAAAAACATTCAGTACTTC,CATRQGLAKNIQYF
few,TRBJ1-2,NA,TRBV25-1,TGTGCCAGCAGTGACCCTGCCAGGCCGGGGGGCTACACCTTC,CASSDPARPGGYTF
few,TRBJ1-1,NA,TRBV23-1,TGCGCCAGCAGTCAATCGGACCAGGGCGGTGGAGCTTTCTTT,CASSQSDQGGGAFF
NA,TRBJ2-7,NA,TRBV5-6,TGTGCCAGCAGCTTGGGGCCTGGTTACGAGCAGTACTTC,CASSLGPGYEQYF
NA,TRBJ2-2,TRBD1,TRBV7-3,TGTGCCAGCAGCTCCGGACAGGGGGCCGGGGAGCTGTTTTTT,CASSSGQGAGELFF
NA,TRBJ1-2,TRBD1,TRBV7-2,TGTGCCAGCAGCCGGGACAGCATCGCTAACTATGGCTACACCTTC,CASSRDSIANYGYTF
NA,TRBJ2-2,TRBD1,TRBV24-1,TGTGCCACCAGTGACCCCCGACAGGGGGCAACCGGGGAGCTGTTTTTT,CATSDPRQGATGELFF
NA,TRBJ2-3,NA,TRBV7-2,TGTGCCAGCACTCTTCGGAGGGACACAGATACGCAGTATTTT,CASTLRRDTDTQYF
NA,TRBJ1-1,TRBD1,TRBV18,TGTGCCAGCTCAACCGGACAGGGAGAAGCTTTCTTT,CASSTGQGEAFF
NA,TRBJ1-1,TRBD1,TRBV9,TGTGCCAGCAGCGCACAGGGGCTAATGAACACTGAAGCTTTCTTT,CASSAQGLMNTEAFF
few,TRBJ1-3,NA,TRBV4-2,TGTGCCAGCAGCCGCGGCGGGGGTCGAAACACCATATATTTT,CASSRGGGRNTIYF
few,TRBJ1-2,NA,TRBV24-1,TGTGCCACCAGTGGTACCCGCGGGGGGAACTATGGCTACACCTTC,CATSGTRGGNYGYTF
NA,TRBJ1-1,NA,TRBV7-9,TGTGCCAGCAGCTTAGTCAGGGCTGAAGCTTTCTTT,CASSLVRAEAFF
NA,TRBJ2-3,TRBD2,TRBV19,TGTGCCAGTAGCCCCGGAGAGCGGGGGGGCTGGAATACGCAGTATTTT,CASSPGERGGWNTQYF
once,TRBJ2-2,NA,TRBV2,TGTGCCAGCAGTAGGGACAATCCGAACACCGGGGAGCTGTTTTTT,CASSRDNPNTGELFF
NA,TRBJ2-1,TRBD2,TRBV24-1,TGTGCCACCAGTGACGCCGGGACTAGCTTCCATGAGCAGTTCTTC,CATSDAGTSFHEQFF
NA,TRBJ2-2,NA,TRBV18,TGTGCCAGCTCCCCCCTAGAGACCGGGGAGCTGTTTTTT,CASSPLETGELFF
NA,TRBJ1-6,TRBD1,TRBV28,TGTGCCAGCAGTCAGGACAGGGGGGATTCACCCCTCCACTTT,CASSQDRGDSPLHF
NA,TRBJ2-7,NA,TRBV19,TGTGCCAGTAGCACCCTAGGTTACGAGCAGTACTTC,CASSTLGYEQYF
NA,TRBJ2-5,TRBD2,TRBV5-4,TGTGCCAGCAGCTTGAGCACTAGCGGGAGACAAGAGACCCAGTACTTC,CASSLSTSGRQETQYF
NA,TRBJ2-5,TRBD2,TRBV11-3,TGTGCCAGCAGCTCCGGACTAGCGGGGGGGCCCCAAGAGACCCAGTACTTC,CASSSGLAGGPQETQYF
few,TRBJ2-1,NA,TRBV19,TGTGCCAGTAGTATGATGGCCCTGGGCGTTGGGGCCATTGAGCAGTTCTTC,CASSMMALGVGAIEQFF
NA,TRBJ1-3,NA,TRBV29-1,TGCAGCGTTCAGGGAACTGGAAACACCATATATTTT,CSVQGTGNTIYF
NA,TRBJ2-7,NA,TRBV6-2/TRBV6-3,TGTGCCAGCAGTTACTCGGGAGGCTCCTACGAGCAGTACTTC,CASSYSGGSYEQYF
NA,TRBJ2-2,NA,TRBV11-3,TGTGCCAGCAGCCTCAGACTCAACACCGGGGAGCTGTTTTTT,CASSLRLNTGELFF
NA,TRBJ1-2,TRBD1,TRBV28,TGTGCCAGCAGTTTATCCTGGGACAGGGGAGGCTATGGCTACACCTTC,CASSLSWDRGGYGYTF
NA,TRBJ2-3,NA,TRBV3-1/TRBV3-2,TGTGCCAGCAGCCCCCCTGAGTTCACAGATACGCAGTATTTT,CASSPPEFTDTQYF
NA,TRBJ1-5,NA,TRBV24-1,TGTGCCACCAGTGATTTAGGACAGACCAATCAGCCCCAGCATTTT,CATSDLGQTNQPQHF
NA,TRBJ1-1,NA,TRBV28,TGTGCCAGCTTGAGGGGGATCACTGAAGCTTTCTTT,CASLRGITEAFF
NA,TRBJ1-3,NA,TRBV7-2,TGTGCCAGCAGCTCCTCTGTCTCTGGAAACACCATATATTTT,CASSSSVSGNTIYF
NA,TRBJ2-3,NA,TRBV29-1,TGCAGCGTTGAGGAGCGGCCCGCAAATACGCAGTATTTT,CSVEERPANTQYF
NA,TRBJ1-2,TRBD1,TRBV2,TGTGCCAGCAGTTGGGACAGGGGGCGTAAAGGCTACACCTTC,CASSWDRGRKGYTF
once,TRBJ1-1,NA,TRBV18,TGTGCCAGCTCACCGTCGACAGAACAGAGCGCTGAAGCTTTCTTT,CASSPSTEQSAEAFF
NA,TRBJ2-7,TRBD2,TRBV9,TGTGCCAGCAGCATCGGCGGGAGCTCCTACGAGCAGTACTTC,CASSIGGSSYEQYF
NA,TRBJ1-2,NA,TRBV3-1/TRBV3-2,TGTGCCAGCAGCCAAGAGGGCGAAAGGAGCTACACCTTC,CASSQEGERSYTF
NA,TRBJ2-3,TRBD2,TRBV11-2,TGTGCCAGCAGCTTAGCGGGAGGGAGGACAGATACGCAGTATTTT,CASSLAGGRTDTQYF
few,TRBJ2-3,NA,TRBV7-7,TGTGCCAGCAGCTTAGATTCCGAGGCTACGCAGTATTTT,CASSLDSEATQYF
NA,TRBJ2-2,NA,TRBV7-2,TGTGCCAGCAGCTTGAACAGGAACACCGGGGAGCTGTTTTTT,CASSLNRNTGELFF
NA,TRBJ1-5,NA,TRBV6-2/TRBV6-3,TGTGCCAGCAGTTACTCGGGGGGGCGGAATCAGCCCCAGCATTTT,CASSYSGGRNQPQHF
NA,TRBJ1-4,TRBD1,TRBV6-6,TGTGCCAGCAGTCCCGGAGGGACAGGGTATGAAAAACTGTTTTTT,CASSPGGTGYEKLFF
NA,TRBJ2-2,TRBD2,TRBV18,TGTGCCAGCTCACCATTCCCTGCGGGAGACACCGGGGAGCTGTTTTTT,CASSPFPAGDTGELFF
few,TRBJ1-5,NA,TRBV6-2/TRBV6-3,TGTGCCAGCAGTTACTCCGGGCGGGGGGGAGCCCAGCCCCAGCATTTT,CASSYSGRGGAQPQHF
NA,TRBJ2-1,NA,TRBV6-2/TRBV6-3,TGTGCCAGCAGCAAGGAGGGGCGCGCCTACAATGAGCAGTTCTTC,CASSKEGRAYNEQFF
NA,TRBJ2-6,NA,TRBV21-1,TGTGCCAGCCGGGGGCAGGGGGCGACTGGGGCCAACGTCCTGACTTTC,CASRGQGATGANVLTF
NA,TRBJ2-5,NA,TRBV28,TGTGCCAGCAGCTTTCGACAGGGAGGACGAGAAGAGACCCAGTACTTC,CASSFRQGGREETQYF